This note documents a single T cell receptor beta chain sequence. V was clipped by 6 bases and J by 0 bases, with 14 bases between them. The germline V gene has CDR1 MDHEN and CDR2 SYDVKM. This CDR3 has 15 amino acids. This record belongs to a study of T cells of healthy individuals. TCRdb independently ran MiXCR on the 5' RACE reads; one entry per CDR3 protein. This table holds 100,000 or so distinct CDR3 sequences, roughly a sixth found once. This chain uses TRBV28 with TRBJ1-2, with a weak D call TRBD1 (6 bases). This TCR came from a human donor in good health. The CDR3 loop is CASREGGEANYGYTF. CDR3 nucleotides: TGTGCCAGCAGGGAGGGGGGGGAAGCTAACTATGGCTACACCTTC.